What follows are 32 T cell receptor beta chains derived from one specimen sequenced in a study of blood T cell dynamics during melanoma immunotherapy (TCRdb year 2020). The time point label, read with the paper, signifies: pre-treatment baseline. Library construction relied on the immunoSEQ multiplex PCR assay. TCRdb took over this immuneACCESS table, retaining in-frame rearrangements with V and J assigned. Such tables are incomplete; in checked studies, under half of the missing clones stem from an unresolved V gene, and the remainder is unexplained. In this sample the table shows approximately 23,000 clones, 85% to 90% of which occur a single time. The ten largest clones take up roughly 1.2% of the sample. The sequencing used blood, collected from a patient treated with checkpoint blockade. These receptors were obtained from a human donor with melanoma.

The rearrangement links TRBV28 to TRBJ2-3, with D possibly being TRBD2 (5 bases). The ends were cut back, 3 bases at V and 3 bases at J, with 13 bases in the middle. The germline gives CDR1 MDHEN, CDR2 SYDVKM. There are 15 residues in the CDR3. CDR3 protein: CASSFWRAWTDTQYF. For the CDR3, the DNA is TGTGCCAGCAGTTTTTGGCGGGCGTGGACAGATACGCAGTATTTT. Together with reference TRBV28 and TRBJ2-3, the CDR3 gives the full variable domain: DVKVTQSSRYLVKRTGEKVFLECVQDMDHENMFWYRQDPGLGLRLIYFSYDVKMKEKGDIPEGYSVSREKKERFSLILESASTNQTSMYLCASSFWRAWTDTQYFGPGTRLTVL.

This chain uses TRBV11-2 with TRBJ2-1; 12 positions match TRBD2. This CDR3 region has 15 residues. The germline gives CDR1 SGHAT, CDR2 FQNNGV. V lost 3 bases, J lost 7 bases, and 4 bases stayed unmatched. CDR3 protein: CASSLRTSGNNEQFF. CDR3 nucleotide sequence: TGTGCCAGCAGCTTGCGGACTAGCGGGAATAATGAGCAGTTCTTC.

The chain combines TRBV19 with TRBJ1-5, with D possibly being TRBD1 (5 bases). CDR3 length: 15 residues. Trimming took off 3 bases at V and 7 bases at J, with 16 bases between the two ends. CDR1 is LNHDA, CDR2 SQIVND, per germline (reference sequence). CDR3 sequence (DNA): TGTGCCAGTAGTATTGAAGGCAGGTCAGGGCAGCCCCAGCATTTT. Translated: CASSIEGRSGQPQHF.

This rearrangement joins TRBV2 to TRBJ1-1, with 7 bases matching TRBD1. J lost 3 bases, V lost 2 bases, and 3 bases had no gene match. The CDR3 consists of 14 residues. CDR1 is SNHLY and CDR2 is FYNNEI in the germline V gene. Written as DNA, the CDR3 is TGTGCCAGCAGTGAACAAGGGGGCTACACTGAAGCTTTCTTT. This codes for CASSEQGGYTEAFF.

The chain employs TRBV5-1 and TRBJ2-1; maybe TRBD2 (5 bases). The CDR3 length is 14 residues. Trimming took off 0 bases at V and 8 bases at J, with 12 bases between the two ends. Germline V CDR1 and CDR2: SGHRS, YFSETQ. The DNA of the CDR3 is TGCGCCAGCAGCTTGGTCCGGGGTGGGGATGAGCAGTTCTTC. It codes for CASSLVRGGDEQFF.

Written as DNA, the CDR3 is TGTGCCAGCAGCTCCCCGGGACTACCTTCGAACACCGGGGAGCTGTTTTTT. Protein sequence: CASSSPGLPSNTGELFF. The rearrangement uses TRBV5-4 and TRBJ2-2, with TRBD2 identical over 7 bases. With V trimmed by 3 bases and J by 0 bases, 8 bases remained unmatched. The CDR3 length is 17 residues. The V gene's germline CDR1 is SGHNT and CDR2 YYREEE (reference sequence).

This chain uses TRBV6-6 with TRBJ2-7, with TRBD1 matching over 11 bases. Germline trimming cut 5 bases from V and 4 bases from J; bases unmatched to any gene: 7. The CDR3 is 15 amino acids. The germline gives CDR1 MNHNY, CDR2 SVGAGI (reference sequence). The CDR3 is CASSDGQGARYEQYF. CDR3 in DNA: TGTGCCAGCAGTGACGGACAGGGGGCGAGGTACGAGCAGTACTTC.

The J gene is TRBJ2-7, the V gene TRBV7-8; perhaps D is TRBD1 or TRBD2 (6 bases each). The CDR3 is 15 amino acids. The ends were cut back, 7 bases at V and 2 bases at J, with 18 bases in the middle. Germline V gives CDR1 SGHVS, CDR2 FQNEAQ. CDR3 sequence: CASTAPGAGPYEQYF. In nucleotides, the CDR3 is TGTGCCAGCACCGCACCGGGGGCGGGCCCCTACGAGCAGTACTTC.

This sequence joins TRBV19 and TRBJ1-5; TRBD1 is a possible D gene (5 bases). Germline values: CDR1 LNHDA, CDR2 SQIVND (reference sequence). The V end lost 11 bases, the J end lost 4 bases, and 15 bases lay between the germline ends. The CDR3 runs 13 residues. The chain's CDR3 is CASLDRGNQPQHF. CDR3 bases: TGTGCCTCGTTGGATCGGGGGAATCAGCCCCAGCATTTT.

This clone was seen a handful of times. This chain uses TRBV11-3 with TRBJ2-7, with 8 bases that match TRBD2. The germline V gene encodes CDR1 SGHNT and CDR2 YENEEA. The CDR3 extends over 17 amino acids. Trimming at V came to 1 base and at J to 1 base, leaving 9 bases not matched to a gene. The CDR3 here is CASSLGNPGLGSYEQYF. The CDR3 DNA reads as TGTGCCAGCAGCTTAGGGAACCCGGGACTAGGTTCCTACGAGCAGTACTTC. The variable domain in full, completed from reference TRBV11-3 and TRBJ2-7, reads EAGVVQSPRYKIIEKKQPVAFWCNPISGHNTLYWYLQNLGQGPELLIRYENEEAVDDSQLPKDRFSAERLKGVDSTLKIQPAELGDSAVYLCASSLGNPGLGSYEQYFGPGTRLTVT.

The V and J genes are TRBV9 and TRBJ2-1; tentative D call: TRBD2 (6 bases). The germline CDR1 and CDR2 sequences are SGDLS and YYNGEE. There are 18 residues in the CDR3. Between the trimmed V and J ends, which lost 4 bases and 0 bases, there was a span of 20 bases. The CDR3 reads CASSSDISGILSYNEQFF. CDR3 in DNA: TGTGCCAGCAGCTCCGACATTAGCGGAATACTCTCCTACAATGAGCAGTTCTTC.

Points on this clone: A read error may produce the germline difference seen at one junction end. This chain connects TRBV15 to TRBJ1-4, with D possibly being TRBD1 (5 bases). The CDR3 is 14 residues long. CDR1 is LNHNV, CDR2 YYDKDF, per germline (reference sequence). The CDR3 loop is CATSGDPREEKLFF. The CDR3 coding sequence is TGTGCCACCAGCGGAGATCCCAGGGAGGAAAAACTGTTTTTT.

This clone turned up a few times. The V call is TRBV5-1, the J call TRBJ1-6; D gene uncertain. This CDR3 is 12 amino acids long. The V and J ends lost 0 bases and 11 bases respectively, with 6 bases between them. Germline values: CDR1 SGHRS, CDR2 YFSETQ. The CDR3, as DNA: TGCGCCAGCAGCTTGGTGGGGACACCCCTCCACTTT. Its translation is CASSLVGTPLHF.

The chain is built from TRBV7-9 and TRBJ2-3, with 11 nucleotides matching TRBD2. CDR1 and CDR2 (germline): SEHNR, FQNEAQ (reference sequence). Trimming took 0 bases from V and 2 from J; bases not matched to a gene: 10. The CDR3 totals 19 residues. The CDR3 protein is CASSLARLAGGSSTDTQYF. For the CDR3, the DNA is TGTGCCAGCAGCTTAGCCAGGCTAGCGGGGGGCTCTTCCACAGATACGCAGTATTTT. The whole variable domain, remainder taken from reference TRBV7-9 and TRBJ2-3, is DTGVSQNPRHKITKRGQNVTFRCDPISEHNRLYWYRQTLGQGPEFLTYFQNEAQLEKSRLLSDRFSAERPKGSFSTLEIQRTEQGDSAMYLCASSLARLAGGSSTDTQYFGPGTRLTVL.

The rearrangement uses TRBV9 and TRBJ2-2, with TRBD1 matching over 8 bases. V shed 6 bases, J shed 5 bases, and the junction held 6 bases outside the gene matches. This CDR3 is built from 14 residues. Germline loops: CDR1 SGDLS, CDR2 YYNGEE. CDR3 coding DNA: TGTGCCAGCACCAGGGGGCTTAGGACCGGGGAGCTGTTTTTT. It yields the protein CASTRGLRTGELFF.

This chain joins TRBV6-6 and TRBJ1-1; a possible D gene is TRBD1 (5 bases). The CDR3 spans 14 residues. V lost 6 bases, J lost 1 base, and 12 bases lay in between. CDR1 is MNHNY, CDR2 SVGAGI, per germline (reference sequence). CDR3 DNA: TGTGCCAGCAGCCGAGACAGAAGGAACACTGAAGCTTTCTTT. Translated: CASSRDRRNTEAFF.

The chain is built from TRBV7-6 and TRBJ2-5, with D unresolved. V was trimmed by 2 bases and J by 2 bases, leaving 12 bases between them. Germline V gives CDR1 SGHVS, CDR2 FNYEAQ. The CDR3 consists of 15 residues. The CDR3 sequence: CASSLSPGLQETQYF. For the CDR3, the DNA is TGTGCCAGCAGCTTATCCCCAGGCTTACAAGAGACCCAGTACTTC.

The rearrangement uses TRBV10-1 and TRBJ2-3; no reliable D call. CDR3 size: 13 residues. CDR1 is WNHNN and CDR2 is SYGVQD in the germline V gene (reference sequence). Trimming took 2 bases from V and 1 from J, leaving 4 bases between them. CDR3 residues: CASSEGGTDTQYF. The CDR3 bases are TGCGCCAGCAGTGAGGGGGGCACAGATACGCAGTATTTT.

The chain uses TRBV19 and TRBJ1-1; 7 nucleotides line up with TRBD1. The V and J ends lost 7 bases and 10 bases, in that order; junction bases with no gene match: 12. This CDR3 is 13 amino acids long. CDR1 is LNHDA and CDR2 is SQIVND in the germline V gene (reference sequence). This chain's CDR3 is CASTMTGKRSAFF. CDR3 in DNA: TGTGCCAGTACTATGACAGGGAAAAGATCAGCTTTCTTT.

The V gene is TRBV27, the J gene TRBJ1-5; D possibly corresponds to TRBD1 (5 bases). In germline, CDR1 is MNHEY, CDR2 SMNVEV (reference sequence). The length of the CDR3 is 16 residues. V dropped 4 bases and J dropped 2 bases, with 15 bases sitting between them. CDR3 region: CASSSRLGVGNQPQHF. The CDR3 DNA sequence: TGTGCCAGCAGTTCCCGATTGGGGGTGGGCAATCAGCCCCAGCATTTT.

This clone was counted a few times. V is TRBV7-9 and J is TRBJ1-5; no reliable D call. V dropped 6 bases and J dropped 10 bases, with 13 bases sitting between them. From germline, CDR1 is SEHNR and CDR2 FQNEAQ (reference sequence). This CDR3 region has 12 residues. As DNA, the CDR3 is TGTGCCAGCAGTTTCGGAGGTTTACCCCAGCATTTT. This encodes CASSFGGLPQHF.

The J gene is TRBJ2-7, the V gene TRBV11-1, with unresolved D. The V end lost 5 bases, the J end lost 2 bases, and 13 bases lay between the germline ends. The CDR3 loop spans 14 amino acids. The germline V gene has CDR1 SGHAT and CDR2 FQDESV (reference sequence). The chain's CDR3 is CASSRRRLPYEQYF. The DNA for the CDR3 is TGTGCCAGCAGCAGACGCCGGCTTCCCTACGAGCAGTACTTC.

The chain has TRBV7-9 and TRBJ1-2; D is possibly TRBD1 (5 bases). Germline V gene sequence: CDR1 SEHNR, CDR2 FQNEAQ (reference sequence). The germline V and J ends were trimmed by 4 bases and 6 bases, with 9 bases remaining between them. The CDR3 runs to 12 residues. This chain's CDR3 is CASSSGRDGYTF. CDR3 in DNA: TGTGCCAGCAGCTCGGGACGGGATGGCTACACCTTC.

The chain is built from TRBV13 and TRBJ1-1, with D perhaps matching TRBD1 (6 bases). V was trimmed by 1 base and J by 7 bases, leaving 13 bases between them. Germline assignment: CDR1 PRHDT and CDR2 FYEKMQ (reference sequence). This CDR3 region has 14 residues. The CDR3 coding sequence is TGTGCCAGCAGCTTAGTGGGGGCTGTCAGTGAAGCTTTCTTT. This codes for CASSLVGAVSEAFF.

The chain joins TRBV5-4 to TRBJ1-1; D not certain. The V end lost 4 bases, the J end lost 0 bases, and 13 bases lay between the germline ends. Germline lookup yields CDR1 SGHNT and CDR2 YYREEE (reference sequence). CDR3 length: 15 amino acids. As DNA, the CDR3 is TGTGCCAGCAGCCCCCGATCAAAACTGAACACTGAAGCTTTCTTT. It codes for CASSPRSKLNTEAFF.

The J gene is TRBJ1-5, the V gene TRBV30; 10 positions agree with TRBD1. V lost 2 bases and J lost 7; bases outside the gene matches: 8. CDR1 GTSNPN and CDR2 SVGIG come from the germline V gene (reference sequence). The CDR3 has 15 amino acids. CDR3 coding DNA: TGTGCCTGGAGTCGGGGGGACAGGGGAGGACAGCCCCAGCATTTT. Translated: CAWSRGDRGGQPQHF.

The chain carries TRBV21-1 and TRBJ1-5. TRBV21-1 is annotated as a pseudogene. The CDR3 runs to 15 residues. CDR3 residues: CASSKRGFSNQPQHF. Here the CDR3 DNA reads TGTGCCAGCAGCAAACGGGGGTTTAGCAATCAGCCCCAGCATTTT.

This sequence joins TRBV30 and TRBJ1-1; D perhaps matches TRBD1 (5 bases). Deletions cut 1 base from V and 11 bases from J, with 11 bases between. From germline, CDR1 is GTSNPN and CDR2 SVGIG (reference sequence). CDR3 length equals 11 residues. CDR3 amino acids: CAWSGTSRAFF. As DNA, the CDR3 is TGTGCCTGGAGTGGGACATCGCGCGCTTTCTTT.

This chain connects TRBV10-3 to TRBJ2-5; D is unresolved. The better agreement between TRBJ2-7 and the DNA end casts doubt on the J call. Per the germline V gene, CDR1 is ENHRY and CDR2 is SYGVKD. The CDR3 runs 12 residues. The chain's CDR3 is CAISEDIYEQYF. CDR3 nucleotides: TGTGCCATCAGTGAGGACATATACGAGCAGTACTTC.

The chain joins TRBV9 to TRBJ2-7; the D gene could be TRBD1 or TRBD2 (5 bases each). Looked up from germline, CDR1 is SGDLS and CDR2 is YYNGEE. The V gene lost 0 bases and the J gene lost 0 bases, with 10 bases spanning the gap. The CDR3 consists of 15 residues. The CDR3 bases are TGTGCCAGCAGCGTAGGAGGGACGGCCTCCTACGAGCAGTACTTC. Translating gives CASSVGGTASYEQYF.

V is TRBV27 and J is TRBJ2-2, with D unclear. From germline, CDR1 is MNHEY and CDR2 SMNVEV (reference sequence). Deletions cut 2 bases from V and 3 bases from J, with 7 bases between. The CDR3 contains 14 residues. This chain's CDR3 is CASSLRFYTGELFF. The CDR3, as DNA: TGTGCCAGCAGTTTAAGATTCTACACCGGGGAGCTGTTTTTT.

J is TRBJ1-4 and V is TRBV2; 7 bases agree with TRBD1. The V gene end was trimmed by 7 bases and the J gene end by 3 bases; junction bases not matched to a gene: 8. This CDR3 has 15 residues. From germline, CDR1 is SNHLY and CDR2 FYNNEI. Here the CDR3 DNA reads TGTGCCAGCAAGATGACCGGGACAGCTAATGAAAAACTGTTTTTT. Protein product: CASKMTGTANEKLFF.